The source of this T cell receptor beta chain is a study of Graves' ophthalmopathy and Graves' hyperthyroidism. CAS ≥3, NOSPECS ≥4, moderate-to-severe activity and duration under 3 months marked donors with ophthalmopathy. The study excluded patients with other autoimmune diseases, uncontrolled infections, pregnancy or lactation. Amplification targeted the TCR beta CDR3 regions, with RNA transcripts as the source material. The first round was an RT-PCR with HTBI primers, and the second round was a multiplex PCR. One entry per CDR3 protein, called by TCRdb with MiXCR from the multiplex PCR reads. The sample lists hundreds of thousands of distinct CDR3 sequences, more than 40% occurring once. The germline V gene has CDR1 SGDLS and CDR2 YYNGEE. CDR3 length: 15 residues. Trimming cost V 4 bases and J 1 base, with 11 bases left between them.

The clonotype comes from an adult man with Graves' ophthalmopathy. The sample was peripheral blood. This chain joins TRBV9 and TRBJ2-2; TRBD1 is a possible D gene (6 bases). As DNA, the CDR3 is TGTGCCAGCAGCTTGATAGGGGGGAACACCGGGGAGCTGTTTTTT. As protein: CASSLIGGNTGELFF.